Below are 22 T cell receptor beta chains sequenced from a single sample in a study of vaccination effects on CD4 cells after COVID-19. The antigens these receptors bind are not known. Expansion of antigen-specific CD4+ T cells with viral peptide pools was carried out by the ViraFEST assay before sequencing. Cultured cells yielded isolated CD4+ T cells after 10 to 11 days. Everyone in the study got two shots of either the BNT162b2 or mRNA-1273 vaccine. Generated by immunoSEQ multiplex PCR, the TCRdb table keeps only in-frame clones and is missing some. The table records 30,000 or so clones, over 55% of them present only once. The sample consisted of CD4+ T cells from PBMCs cultured with HCoV-NL63 spike peptides, taken after COVID-19 vaccination. The receptors shown here come from a human donor who received a COVID-19 vaccine.

This chain uses TRBV5-4 with TRBJ2-2, with D maybe TRBD1 (5 bases). CDR1 is SGHNT and CDR2 is YYREEE in the germline V gene (reference sequence). V was pared by 0 bases and J by 4 bases, with 7 bases between. The CDR3 runs 14 residues. The CDR3 here is CASSLAGITGELFF. The CDR3 bases are TGTGCCAGCAGCTTGGCAGGGATCACCGGGGAGCTGTTTTTT. The variable domain in full, completed from reference TRBV5-4 and TRBJ2-2, reads ETGVTQSPTHLIKTRGQQVTLRCSSQSGHNTVSWYQQALGQGPQFIFQYYREEENGRGNFPPRFSGLQFPNYSSELNVNALELDDSALYLCASSLAGITGELFFGEGSRLTVL.

V is TRBV20-1 and J is TRBJ1-2; D is ambiguous. V shed 6 bases and J shed 4 bases, with 9 bases lying between them. The CDR3 has 11 residues. The germline CDR1 and CDR2 sequences are DFQATT and SNEGSKA (reference sequence). The CDR3 loop reads CSAHTGYGYTF. CDR3 DNA sequence: TGCAGTGCCCACACGGGCTATGGCTACACCTTC.

V and J are TRBV4-2 and TRBJ2-7, with D possibly matching TRBD2 (6 bases). Germline V gene sequence: CDR1 LGHNA, CDR2 YNFKEQ. The CDR3 consists of 15 residues. V lost 1 base and J lost 2, with 12 bases in between. CDR3 region: CASSQAAGLTYEQYF. The CDR3 DNA sequence: TGTGCCAGCAGCCAAGCCGCGGGATTAACCTACGAGCAGTACTTC.

This clone was observed once. The chain carries TRBV5-1 and TRBJ1-4; TRBD1 agrees at 12 bases. CDR3 length: 17 amino acids. Germline V gene data show CDR1 as SGHRS and CDR2 as YFSETQ. V shed 4 bases, J shed 6 bases, and the junction held 10 bases outside the gene matches. As DNA, the CDR3 is TGCGCCAGCAGCCGGGGACAGGGGGCCTCGAGGGATGAAAAACTGTTTTTT. As protein: CASSRGQGASRDEKLFF. Based on the CDR3 plus reference TRBV5-1 and TRBJ1-4, the full variable domain is KAGVTQTPRYLIKTRGQQVTLSCSPISGHRSVSWYQQTPGQGLQFLFEYFSETQRNKGNFPGRFSGRQFSNSRSEMNVSTLELGDSALYLCASSRGQGASRDEKLFFGSGTQLSVL.

The chain is built from TRBV7-9 and TRBJ1-6, with D tentatively TRBD1 (6 bases). Trimming pared 6 bases from V and 5 bases from J, leaving 8 bases between. The length of the CDR3 is 13 residues. Per the germline V gene, CDR1 is SEHNR and CDR2 is FQNEAQ (reference sequence). DNA of the CDR3: TGTGCCAGCAGAGGACAGCATAATTCACCCCTCCACTTT. This gives the protein CASRGQHNSPLHF.

This sequence joins TRBV18 and TRBJ2-2; the D gene is possibly TRBD2 (6 bases). CDR1 is KGHSH, CDR2 LQKENI, per germline. The CDR3 extends over 15 amino acids. With 0 bases removed from V and 1 base from J, the gap between germline ends came to 6 bases. This chain's CDR3 is CASSPPGLNTGELFF. DNA for the CDR3: TGTGCCAGCTCACCACCGGGACTGAACACCGGGGAGCTGTTTTTT.

By its share, this clone is medium-sized. V and J are TRBV2 and TRBJ2-2; 7 bases line up with TRBD1. Per germline, CDR1 SNHLY and CDR2 FYNNEI. The CDR3 loop spans 14 amino acids. V was pared by 5 bases and J by 5 bases, with 5 bases of the junction left unmatched. The CDR3 here is CASSSDRATGELFF. In DNA, the CDR3 is TGTGCCAGCAGTTCAGACAGGGCGACCGGGGAGCTGTTTTTT.

This clone was detected only a few times. The V gene is TRBV5-1, the J gene TRBJ2-7; TRBD1 agrees at 8 bases. CDR3 length: 14 amino acids. Trimming removed 5 bases from V and 3 bases from J; junction bases left unmatched: 7. Germline V gene sequence: CDR1 SGHRS, CDR2 YFSETQ. CDR3 bases: TGCGCCAGCAGTTGGACAGGGTCGGGCTACGAGCAGTACTTC. Amino acid sequence: CASSWTGSGYEQYF.

The genes are TRBV19 and TRBJ2-2; TRBD1 agrees at 9 bases. J was trimmed by 6 bases and V by 8 bases; bases with no gene match: 7. Germline-derived CDR1 and CDR2 are LNHDA and SQIVND (reference sequence). This CDR3 is 14 amino acids long. The DNA for the CDR3 is TGTGCCAGTGGGGGACAGGGCCTTTCCGGGGAGCTGTTTTTT. Translated, it gives CASGGQGLSGELFF.

V gene TRBV2 combines with J gene TRBJ1-2; 7 bases are shared with TRBD1. Germline V gene sequence: CDR1 SNHLY, CDR2 FYNNEI. The J segment lost 3 bases and the V segment lost 4 bases, leaving 5 bases of the junction unmatched. The length of the CDR3 is 14 residues. The CDR3 DNA is TGTGCCAGCAGTGGGCAACAGGGGTACTATGGCTACACCTTC. Amino acids: CASSGQQGYYGYTF.

The chain employs TRBV6-5 and TRBJ1-1, with TRBD1 matching over 9 bases. V trimming: 7 bases; J trimming: 7 bases; junction bases outside the gene matches: 10. The V gene's germline CDR1 is MNHEY and CDR2 SVGAGI. The CDR3 length is 14 residues. For the CDR3, the DNA is TGTGCCAGCAACAAACCGGGACAGGGTTTTGAAGCTTTCTTT. Protein sequence: CASNKPGQGFEAFF.

J is TRBJ2-1 and V is TRBV3-1 (or the pseudogene TRBV3-2), with 13 bases matching TRBD2. Germline CDR1 is LGHDT and CDR2 is YNNKEL (reference sequence). The CDR3 runs to 15 residues. With 6 bases clipped from V and 7 bases from J, the junction kept 6 bases outside the gene matches. Written as DNA, the CDR3 is TGTGCCAGCAGACTAGCGGGAGGGCGAGGTAATGAGCAGTTCTTC. It is translated as CASRLAGGRGNEQFF.

This clone was observed a handful of times. This CDR3 is CASRHMTGPNTGELFF. CDR3 bases: TGCGCCAGCAGACACATGACAGGACCCAACACCGGGGAGCTGTTTTTT. The chain links TRBV4-1 to TRBJ2-2, with D possibly TRBD1 on 6 matching bases. The V end lost 6 bases, the J end lost 2 bases, and 16 bases lay between the germline ends. There are 16 residues in the CDR3. CDR1 is MGHRA, CDR2 YSYEKL, per germline.

The J gene is TRBJ2-7, the V gene TRBV5-6; no definite D call. CDR1 SGHDT and CDR2 YYEEEE come from the germline V gene. The CDR3 has 14 amino acids. V shed 0 bases and J shed 7 bases, with 14 bases lying between them. The CDR3 region is CASSLGPGLKEQYF. The CDR3 region has the DNA TGTGCCAGCAGCTTGGGGCCTGGCCTTAAAGAGCAGTACTTC.

This clone was detected a few times. Within the sample, other DNA sequences also encode this same CDR3. This sequence joins TRBV5-1 and TRBJ1-2; D not resolved. The CDR3 has 13 amino acids. Germline values: CDR1 SGHRS, CDR2 YFSETQ. The V and J ends lost 0 bases and 2 bases respectively, with 5 bases between them. The CDR3: CASSLGRNYGYTF. Written as DNA, the CDR3 is TGCGCCAGCAGCTTGGGACGGAACTATGGCTACACCTTC.

The chain is built from TRBV9 and TRBJ1-2; D ambiguous. Germline loops: CDR1 SGDLS, CDR2 YYNGEE. The CDR3 contains 12 residues. V was cut by 0 bases and J by 7 bases, with 7 bases left in between. CDR3 nucleotides: TGTGCCAGCAGCGTAGAGGGTTTTGGCTACACCTTC. It encodes CASSVEGFGYTF. Based on the CDR3 plus reference TRBV9 and TRBJ1-2, the full variable domain is DSGVTQTPKHLITATGQRVTLRCSPRSGDLSVYWYQQSLDQGLQFLIQYYNGEERAKGNILERFSAQQFPDLHSELNLSSLELGDSALYFCASSVEGFGYTFGSGTRLTVV.

The genes are TRBV9 and TRBJ2-7; D gene unclear. Germline V gene sequence: CDR1 SGDLS, CDR2 YYNGEE. Trimming stripped 3 bases from V and 5 bases from J, with 12 bases between. There are 13 residues in the CDR3. This CDR3 is CASSDSVGHEQYF. For the CDR3, the DNA is TGTGCCAGCAGCGACTCGGTCGGCCACGAGCAGTACTTC.

The chain uses TRBV2 and TRBJ1-2; 7 bases fit TRBD1. Germline loops: CDR1 SNHLY, CDR2 FYNNEI. There are 14 residues in the CDR3. V gave up 8 bases and J gave up 7 bases; unmatched junction bases: 13. The chain's CDR3 is CASLRGQGGGGYTF. In DNA, the CDR3 is TGTGCCAGCCTTCGGGGCCAGGGGGGCGGTGGCTACACCTTC. The whole variable domain, filled in from reference TRBV2 and TRBJ1-2, reads EPEVTQTPSHQVTQMGQEVILRCVPISNHLYFYWYRQILGQKVEFLVSFYNNEISEKSEIFDDQFSVERPDGSNFTLKIRSTKLEDSAMYFCASLRGQGGGGYTFGSGTRLTVV.

The J gene is TRBJ1-6, the V gene TRBV12-3 or TRBV12-4; D possibly corresponds to TRBD1 (6 bases). The CDR3 has 12 residues. The V end lost 1 base, the J end lost 15 bases, and 10 bases lay between the germline ends. In nucleotides, the CDR3 is TGTGCCAGCAGTTTAGAAGGGGGGCGCCTCCACTTT. Amino acids: CASSLEGGRLHF.

This clone was picked up a small number of times. The genes are TRBV9 and TRBJ2-2, with 9 bases matching TRBD1. The CDR3 spans 16 residues. The germline V gene encodes CDR1 SGDLS and CDR2 YYNGEE. V was clipped by 0 bases and J by 5 bases; unmatched bases: 5. The CDR3 nucleotides read TGTGCCAGCAGCGTAGTGGGACAGGGTAAAACCGGGGAGCTGTTTTTT. It yields the protein CASSVVGQGKTGELFF.

The V and J genes are TRBV5-6 and TRBJ1-5; no reliable D call. Germline V gene sequence: CDR1 SGHDT, CDR2 YYEEEE. V dropped 0 bases and J dropped 10 bases, with 14 bases sitting between them. The CDR3 loop spans 14 amino acids. The CDR3 DNA reads as TGTGCCAGCAGCTTGGATCCCAGCCCGATACCCCAGCATTTT. As protein: CASSLDPSPIPQHF.

J is TRBJ1-3 and V is TRBV7-9; tentatively, D is TRBD1 (5 bases). The CDR3 extends over 16 amino acids. V was pared by 2 bases and J by 2 bases, with 13 bases between. CDR1 is SEHNR and CDR2 is FQNEAQ in the germline V gene (reference sequence). The CDR3 bases are TGTGCCAGCAGCTTACTCGGGGGTATGACTGGAAACACCATATATTTT. Translating it yields CASSLLGGMTGNTIYF.